This T cell receptor (beta chain) was captured by sequencing in a study of blood T cell repertoires in COVID-19. Study overall: Sample material is recorded as cDNA or gDNA derived from T cells, B-cell-depleted T cells, or PBMCs.

Generated by immunoSEQ multiplex PCR, the TCRdb table keeps only in-frame clones and is missing some. The data contain about 500,000 clones, 87% of them singletons. Symptom resolution, clearance, or two negative PCRs marked the recovered donors of Cohort 3. With 1 base removed from V and 0 bases from J, the gap between germline ends came to 10 bases. CDR1 MGHRA and CDR2 YSYEKL come from the germline V gene. The CDR3 length is 16 residues. Sequenced material: PBMCs or T cells enriched from blood (not recorded which). The sequence was collected from a woman aged 18 to 35 who had recovered from COVID-19. This chain connects TRBV4-1 to TRBJ2-4; D is perhaps TRBD1 (5 bases). The CDR3 DNA reads as TGCGCCAGCAGCCAAGCGGGCAGGGAAGCCAAAAACATTCAGTACTTC. Amino acids: CASSQAGREAKNIQYF.